This TCR beta chain appears in the sequencing data of a study of CD8 T cells in Susac syndrome. Reverse transcription used roughly 0.5 to 1 ug RNA and random hexamers. An immunoSEQ multiplex PCR amplified TCR beta CDR3 over 54 Vbeta and 13 Jbeta. TCRdb reanalysed the immunoSEQ multiplex PCR reads using MiXCR and keeps one entry per CDR3 protein. The profile shows fewer than 80,000 distinct CDR3 sequences, 95% of them singletons. Trimming removed 3 bases from V and 6 bases from J; junction bases left unmatched: 8. In germline, CDR1 is SGHNT, CDR2 YYREEE (reference sequence). The length of the CDR3 is 16 residues. TCR beta sequencing was performed on blood CD8+ and CD4+ T cells. The controls were healthy donors who were matched for age and sex. FACS was used to enrich TEMRA cells, whereas the CD8+ and CD4+ T cells were obtained by negative isolation.

This clonotype originated in a human donor in good health. V and J are TRBV5-4 and TRBJ2-6, with 8 nucleotides matching TRBD1. The sequenced material came from CD8+ T cells from PBMCs. CDR3 sequence: CASSSGQGGVANVLTF. CDR3 nucleotide sequence: TGTGCCAGCAGCTCAGGACAGGGCGGTGTGGCCAACGTCCTGACTTTC.